The T cell receptor (beta chain) under discussion was sequenced for a study of beta chain features in type 1 diabetes. Study-level information: The patient and healthy donor groups were comparable for age, gender and cell yields.

The CDR3 spans 11 residues. Germline CDR1 is SNHLY and CDR2 is FYNNEI. V gave up 3 bases and J gave up 5 bases, with 5 bases separating them. Each donor gave one heparinised blood draw averaging approximately 120 mL. Stem cell-like memory, regulatory, central memory and naive CD4+ cells were sorted via CD45RO/CCR7/CD25/CD127/CD95/CD27. Notes on this clone: Its antigen is still unknown.

Study-level results: There was no resolution here of whether HLA type influences TCRB rearrangement. The study found moderately but significantly shorter TCRB CDR3s in all four CD4+ subsets of Type 1 diabetes patients.

The whole isolated RNA underwent reverse transcription, so sequencing captured expressed TCRB transcripts. Libraries were prepared by immunoSEQ multiplex PCR; TCRdb keeps only in-frame clonotypes and omits some of them. Among more than 250,000 clones listed, 14% were seen once. This receptor was obtained from a man aged 25 to 40 with type 1 diabetes. The rearrangement joins TRBV2 to TRBJ2-7; D is undetermined. Sequencing was performed on naive CD4+ T cells from blood. The CDR3 DNA reads TGTGCCAGCAGTGACAGGAACGAGCAGTACTTC. It translates to CASSDRNEQYF.